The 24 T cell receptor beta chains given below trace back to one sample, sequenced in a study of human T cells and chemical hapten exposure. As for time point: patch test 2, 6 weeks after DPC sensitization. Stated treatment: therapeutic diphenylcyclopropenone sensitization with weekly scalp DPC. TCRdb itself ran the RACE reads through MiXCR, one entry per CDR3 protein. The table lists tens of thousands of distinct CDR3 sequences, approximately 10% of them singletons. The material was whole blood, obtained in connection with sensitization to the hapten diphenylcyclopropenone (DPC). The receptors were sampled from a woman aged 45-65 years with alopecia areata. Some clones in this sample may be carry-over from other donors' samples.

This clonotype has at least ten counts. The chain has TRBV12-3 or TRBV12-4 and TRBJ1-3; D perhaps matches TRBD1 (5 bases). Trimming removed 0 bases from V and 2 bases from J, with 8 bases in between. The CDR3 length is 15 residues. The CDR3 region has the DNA TGTGCCAGCAGTTTAGCAGAGGGGACTGGAAACACCATATATTTT. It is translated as CASSLAEGTGNTIYF.

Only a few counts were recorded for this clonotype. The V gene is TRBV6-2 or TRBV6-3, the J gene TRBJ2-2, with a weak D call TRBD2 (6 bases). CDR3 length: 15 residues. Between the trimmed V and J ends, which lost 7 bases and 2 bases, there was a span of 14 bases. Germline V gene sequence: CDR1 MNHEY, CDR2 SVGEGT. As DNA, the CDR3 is TGTGCCAGCATCCCTCGGGGGATCAACACCGGGGAGCTGTTTTTT. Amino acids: CASIPRGINTGELFF.

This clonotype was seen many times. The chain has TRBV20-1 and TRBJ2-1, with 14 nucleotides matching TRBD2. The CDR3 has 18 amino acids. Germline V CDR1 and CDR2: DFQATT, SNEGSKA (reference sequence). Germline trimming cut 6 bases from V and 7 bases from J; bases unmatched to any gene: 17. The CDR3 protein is CSALYWTSGRPGANEQFF. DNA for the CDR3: TGCAGTGCCTTGTATTGGACTAGCGGGAGGCCTGGAGCGAATGAGCAGTTCTTC.

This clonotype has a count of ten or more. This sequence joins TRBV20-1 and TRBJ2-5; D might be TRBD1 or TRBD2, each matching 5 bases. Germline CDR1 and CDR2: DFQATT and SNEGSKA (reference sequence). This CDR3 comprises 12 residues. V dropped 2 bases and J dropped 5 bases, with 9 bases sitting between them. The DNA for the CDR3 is TGCAGTGCTAGAAATTGGGGGGAGACCCAGTACTTC. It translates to CSARNWGETQYF.

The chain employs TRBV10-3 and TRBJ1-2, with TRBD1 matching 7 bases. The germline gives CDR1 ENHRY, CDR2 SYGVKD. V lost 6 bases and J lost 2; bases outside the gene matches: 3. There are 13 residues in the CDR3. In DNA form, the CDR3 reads TGTGCCATCAGGGGGGACAGAAACTATGGCTACACCTTC. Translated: CAIRGDRNYGYTF.

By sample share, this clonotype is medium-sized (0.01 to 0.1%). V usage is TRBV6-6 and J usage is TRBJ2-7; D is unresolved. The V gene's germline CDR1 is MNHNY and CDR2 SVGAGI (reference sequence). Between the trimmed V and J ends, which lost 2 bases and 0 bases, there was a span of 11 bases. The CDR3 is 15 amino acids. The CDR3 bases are TGTGCCAGCAGTTACGGGAAGGGTCCCTCCTACGAGCAGTACTTC. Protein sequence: CASSYGKGPSYEQYF.

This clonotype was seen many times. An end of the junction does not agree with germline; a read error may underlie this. The DNA for the CDR3 is TGTGCCTGGAGTTCCGTTCAGGGAGGACGGGACACCGGGGAGCTTTTTTTT. This gives the protein CAWSSVQGGRDTGELFF. The genes are TRBV30 and TRBJ2-2; D may be TRBD1 or TRBD2 (6 bases each). The CDR3 loop spans 17 amino acids. CDR1 GTSNPN and CDR2 SVGIG come from the germline V gene (reference sequence).

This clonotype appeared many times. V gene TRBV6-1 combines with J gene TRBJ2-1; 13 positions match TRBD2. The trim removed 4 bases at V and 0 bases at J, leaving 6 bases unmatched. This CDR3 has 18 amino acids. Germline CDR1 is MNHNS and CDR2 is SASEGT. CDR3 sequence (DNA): TGTGCCAGCAGTGTCGGGACTAGCGGGACTATCTCCTACAATGAGCAGTTCTTC. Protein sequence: CASSVGTSGTISYNEQFF.

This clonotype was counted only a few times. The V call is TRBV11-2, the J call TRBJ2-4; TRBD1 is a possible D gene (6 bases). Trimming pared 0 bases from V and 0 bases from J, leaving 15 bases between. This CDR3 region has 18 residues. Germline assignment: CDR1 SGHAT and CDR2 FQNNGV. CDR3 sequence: CASSLDPGAGLAKNIQYF. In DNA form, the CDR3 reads TGTGCCAGCAGCTTAGATCCAGGGGCGGGTTTAGCCAAAAACATTCAGTACTTC.

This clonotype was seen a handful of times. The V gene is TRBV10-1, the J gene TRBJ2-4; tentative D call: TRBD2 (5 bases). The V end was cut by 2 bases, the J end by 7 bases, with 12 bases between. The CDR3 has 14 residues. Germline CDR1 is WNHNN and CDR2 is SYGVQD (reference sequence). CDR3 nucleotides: TGCGCCAGCAGTGAGGCTCCGGGGAGTAACATTCAGTACTTC. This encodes CASSEAPGSNIQYF.

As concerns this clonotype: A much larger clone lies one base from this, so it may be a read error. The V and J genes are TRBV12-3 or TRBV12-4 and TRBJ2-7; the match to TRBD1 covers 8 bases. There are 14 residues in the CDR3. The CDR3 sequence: CAGSLGQGPYEQYF. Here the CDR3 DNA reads TGTGCCGGCAGTCTTGGACAGGGCCCCTACGAGCAGTACTTC.

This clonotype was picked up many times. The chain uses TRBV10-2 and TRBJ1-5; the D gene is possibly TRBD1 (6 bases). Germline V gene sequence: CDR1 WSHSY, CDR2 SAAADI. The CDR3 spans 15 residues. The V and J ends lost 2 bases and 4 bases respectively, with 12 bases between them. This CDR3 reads CASSETRQGNQPQHF. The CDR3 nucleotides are TGCGCCAGCAGTGAGACTAGGCAGGGGAATCAGCCCCAGCATTTT.

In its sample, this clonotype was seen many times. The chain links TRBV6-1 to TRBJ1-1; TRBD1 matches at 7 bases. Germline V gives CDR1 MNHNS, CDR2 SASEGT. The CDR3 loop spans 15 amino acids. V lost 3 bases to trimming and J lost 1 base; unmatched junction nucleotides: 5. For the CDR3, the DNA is TGTGCCAGCAGTGATCCGGGACAGACGAACACTGAAGCTTTCTTT. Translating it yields CASSDPGQTNTEAFF.

CDR3 nucleotides: TGCGCCAGCAGCAACCGTATGAACACTGAAGCTTTCTTT. Its translation is CASSNRMNTEAFF. The chain links TRBV5-1 to TRBJ1-1; no clear D gene. Between the trimmed V and J ends, which lost 4 bases and 0 bases, there was a span of 7 bases. CDR1 and CDR2 (germline): SGHRS, YFSETQ. This CDR3 is 13 amino acids long. The variable domain in full, completed from reference TRBV5-1 and TRBJ1-1, reads KAGVTQTPRYLIKTRGQQVTLSCSPISGHRSVSWYQQTPGQGLQFLFEYFSETQRNKGNFPGRFSGRQFSNSRSEMNVSTLELGDSALYLCASSNRMNTEAFFGQGTRLTVV.

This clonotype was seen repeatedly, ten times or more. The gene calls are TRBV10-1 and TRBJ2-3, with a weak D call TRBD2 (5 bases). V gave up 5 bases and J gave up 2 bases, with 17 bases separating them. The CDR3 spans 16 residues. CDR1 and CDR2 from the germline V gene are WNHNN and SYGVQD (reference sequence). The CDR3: CASSPQVLGNTDTQYF. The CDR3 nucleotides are TGCGCCAGCAGTCCCCAAGTTCTCGGGAACACAGATACGCAGTATTTT.

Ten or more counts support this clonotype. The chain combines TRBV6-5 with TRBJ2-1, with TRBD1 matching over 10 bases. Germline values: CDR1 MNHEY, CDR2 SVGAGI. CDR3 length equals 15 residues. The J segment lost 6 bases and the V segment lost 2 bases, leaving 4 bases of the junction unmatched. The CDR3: CASSYRRTGGNEQFF. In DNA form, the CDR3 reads TGTGCCAGCAGTTACCGGCGGACAGGGGGCAATGAGCAGTTCTTC.

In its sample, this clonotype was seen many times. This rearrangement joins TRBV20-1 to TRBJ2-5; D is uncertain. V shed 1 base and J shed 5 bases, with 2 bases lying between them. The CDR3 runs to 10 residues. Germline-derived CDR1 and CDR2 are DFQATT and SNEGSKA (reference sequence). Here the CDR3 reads CSARGETQYF. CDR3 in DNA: TGCAGTGCTAGAGGGGAGACCCAGTACTTC.

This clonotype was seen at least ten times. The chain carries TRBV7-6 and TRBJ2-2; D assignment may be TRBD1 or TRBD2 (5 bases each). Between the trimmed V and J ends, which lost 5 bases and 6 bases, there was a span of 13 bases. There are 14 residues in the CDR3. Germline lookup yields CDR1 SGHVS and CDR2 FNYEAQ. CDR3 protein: CASSPGLGAGELFF. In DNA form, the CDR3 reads TGTGCCAGCAGCCCAGGACTGGGGGCCGGGGAGCTGTTTTTT.

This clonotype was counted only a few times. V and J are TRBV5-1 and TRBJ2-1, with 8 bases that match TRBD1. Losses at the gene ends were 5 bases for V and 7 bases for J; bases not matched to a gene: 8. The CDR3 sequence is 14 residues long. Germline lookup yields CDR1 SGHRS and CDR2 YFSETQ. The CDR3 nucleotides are TGCGCCAGCAGGTTTTTGGGACAGGCGAATGAGCAGTTCTTC. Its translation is CASRFLGQANEQFF.

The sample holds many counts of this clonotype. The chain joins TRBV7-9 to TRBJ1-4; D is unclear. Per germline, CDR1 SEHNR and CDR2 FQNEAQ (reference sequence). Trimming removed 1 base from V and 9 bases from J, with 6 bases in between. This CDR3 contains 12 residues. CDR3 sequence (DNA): TGTGCCAGCAGCTTAGACGGGAAAAAACTGTTTTTT. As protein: CASSLDGKKLFF.

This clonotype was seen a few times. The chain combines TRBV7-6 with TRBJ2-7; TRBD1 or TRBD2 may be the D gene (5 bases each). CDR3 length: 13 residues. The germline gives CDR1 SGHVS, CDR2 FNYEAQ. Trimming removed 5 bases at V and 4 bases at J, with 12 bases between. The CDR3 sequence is CASSPRDPYEQYF. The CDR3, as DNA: TGTGCCAGCAGCCCCCGGGACCCTTACGAGCAGTACTTC.

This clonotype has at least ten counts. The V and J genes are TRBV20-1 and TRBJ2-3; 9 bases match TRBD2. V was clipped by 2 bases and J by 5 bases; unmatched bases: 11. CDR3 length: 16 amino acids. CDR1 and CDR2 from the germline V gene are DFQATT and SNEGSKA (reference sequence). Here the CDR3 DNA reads TGCAGTGCTAGAAGTTCCTTAGCGGGAGAACGAGATACGCAGTATTTT. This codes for CSARSSLAGERDTQYF.

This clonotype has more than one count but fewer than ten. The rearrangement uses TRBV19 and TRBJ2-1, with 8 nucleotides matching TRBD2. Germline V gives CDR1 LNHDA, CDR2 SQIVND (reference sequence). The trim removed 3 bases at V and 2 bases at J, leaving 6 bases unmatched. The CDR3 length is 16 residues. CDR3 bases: TGTGCCAGTAGTATCCCGAGCGGGAGTACCTACAATGAGCAGTTCTTC. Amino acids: CASSIPSGSTYNEQFF.

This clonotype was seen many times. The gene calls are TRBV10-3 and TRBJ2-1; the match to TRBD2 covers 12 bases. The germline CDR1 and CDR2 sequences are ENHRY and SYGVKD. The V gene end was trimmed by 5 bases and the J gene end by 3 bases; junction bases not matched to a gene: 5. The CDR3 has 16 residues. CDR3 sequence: CAISFRLAGDYNEQFF. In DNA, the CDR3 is TGTGCCATCAGTTTTAGACTAGCGGGAGACTACAATGAGCAGTTCTTC.